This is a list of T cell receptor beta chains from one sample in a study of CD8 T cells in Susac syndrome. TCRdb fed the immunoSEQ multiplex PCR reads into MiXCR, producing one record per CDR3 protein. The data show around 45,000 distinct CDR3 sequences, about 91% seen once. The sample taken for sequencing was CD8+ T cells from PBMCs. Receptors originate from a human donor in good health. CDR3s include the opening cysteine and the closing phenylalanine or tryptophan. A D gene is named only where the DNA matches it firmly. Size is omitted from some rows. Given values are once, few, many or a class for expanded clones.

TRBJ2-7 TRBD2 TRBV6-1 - TGTGCCAGCAGCTTCGGGGGGGACGAGCAGTACTTC CASSFGGDEQYF
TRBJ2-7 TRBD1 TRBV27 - TGTGCCAGCAGTTTATCCCCGGACAGGGAGGACTCCTACGAGCAGTACTTC CASSLSPDREDSYEQYF
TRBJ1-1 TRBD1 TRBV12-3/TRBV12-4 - TGTGCCAGCAGTATCCGGGACAGGATCTTTCAGAACACTGAAGCTTTCTTT CASSIRDRIFQNTEAFF
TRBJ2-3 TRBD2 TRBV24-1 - TGTGCCACCAGTGATTCCAGGACTAGCGGGATCGGAGCAGATACGCAGTATTTT CATSDSRTSGIGADTQYF
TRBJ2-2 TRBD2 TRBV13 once TGTGCCAGCAGCTTACTAGCGGGAGTCCGAACCGGGGAGCTGTTTTTT CASSLLAGVRTGELFF
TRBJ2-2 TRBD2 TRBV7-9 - TGTGCCAGCATCTCCCGTCTAGCGGGAGGAGACACCGGGGAGCTGTTTTTT CASISRLAGGDTGELFF
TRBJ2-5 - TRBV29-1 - TGCAGCGTTGAGGGGCTAGCGTACCAAGAGACCCAGTACTTC CSVEGLAYQETQYF
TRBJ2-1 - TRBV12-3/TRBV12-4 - TGTGCCAGCAGTTTAGTTCTAGTGGGGGATGAGCAGTTCTTC CASSLVLVGDEQFF
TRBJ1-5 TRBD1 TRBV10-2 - TGCGCCAGCAGGGGTATCGAAGGGGGCATCCAGCCCCAGCATTTT CASRGIEGGIQPQHF
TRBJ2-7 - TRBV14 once TGTGCCAGCAGCCTCTCCGGGCACCCTTCCTACGAGCAGTACTTC CASSLSGHPSYEQYF
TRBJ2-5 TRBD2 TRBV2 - TGTGCCAGCAGCAAGGGACTAGGGGGTTCCCAAGAGACCCAGTACTTC CASSKGLGGSQETQYF
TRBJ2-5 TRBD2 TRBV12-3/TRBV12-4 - TGTGCCAGCAGCCCGGGACTAGCGGGAGCGGGCGAGACCCAGTACTTC CASSPGLAGAGETQYF
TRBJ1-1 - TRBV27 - TGTGCCAGCAGACCCGGACAACGGACCACTGAAGCTTTCTTT CASRPGQRTTEAFF
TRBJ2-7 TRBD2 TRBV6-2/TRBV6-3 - TGTGCCAGCAGTTACTCCGGGGGGGGGTCCTACGAGCAGTACTTC CASSYSGGGSYEQYF
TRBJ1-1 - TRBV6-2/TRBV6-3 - TGTGCCAGCAGTTACGGGCCCCTGAACACTGAAGCTTTCTTT CASSYGPLNTEAFF
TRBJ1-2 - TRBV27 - TGTGCCAGCAGTTTATCAAAGAACTATGGCTACACCTTC CASSLSKNYGYTF
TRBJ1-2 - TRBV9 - TGTGCCAGCAGCGACAACTATGGCTACACCTTC CASSDNYGYTF
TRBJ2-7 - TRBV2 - TGTGCCAGCAGTGAAGGGTTTAGATACGAGCAGTACTTC CASSEGFRYEQYF
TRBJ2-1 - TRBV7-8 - TGTGCCAGCAGCTTAGTATCCGGAAGATACTCCTACAATGAGCAGTTCTTC CASSLVSGRYSYNEQFF
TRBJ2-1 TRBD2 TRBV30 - TGTGCCTGTCATGGGGGGGTTAGCTCCTACAATGAGCAGTTCTTC CACHGGVSSYNEQFF
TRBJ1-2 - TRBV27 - TGTGCCAGCAGTTTTACTCCCCCAGTCGACTATGGCTACACCTTC CASSFTPPVDYGYTF
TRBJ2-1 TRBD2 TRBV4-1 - TGCGCCAGCAGCCCGACTAGCGGGAGATTGAATGAGCAGTTCTTC CASSPTSGRLNEQFF
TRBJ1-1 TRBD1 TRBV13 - TGTGCCAGCAGCCCTCGGGACAGGGGGAGCAGCACTGAAGCTTTCTTT CASSPRDRGSSTEAFF
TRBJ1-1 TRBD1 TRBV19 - TGTGCCAGTAGTGTTCAGGGGGCTAGGACTGAAGCTTTCTTT CASSVQGARTEAFF
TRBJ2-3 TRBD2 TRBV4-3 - TGCGCCAGCAGCCAGGCTAGCGGGAGGGCCCCAGATACGCAGTATTTT CASSQASGRAPDTQYF
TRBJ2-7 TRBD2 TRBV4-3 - TGCGCCAGCAGCCAAGATCAGGCTAGCGGCTCCTACGAGCAGTACTTC CASSQDQASGSYEQYF
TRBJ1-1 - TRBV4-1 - TGCGCCAGCAGCCTGTGGGCCTTGAACACTGAAGCTTTCTTT CASSLWALNTEAFF
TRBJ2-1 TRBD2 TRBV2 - TGTGCCAGCCAATACCGACTAGCACCAGGGTACAATGAGCAGTTCTTC CASQYRLAPGYNEQFF
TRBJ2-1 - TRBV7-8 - TGTGCCAGCAGGTCCCAGCTTGGTAATGAGCAGTTCTTC CASRSQLGNEQFF
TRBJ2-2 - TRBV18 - TGTGCCAGCTCACTATTACCCGGAAGGGCCGACACCGGGGAGCTGTTTTTT CASSLLPGRADTGELFF
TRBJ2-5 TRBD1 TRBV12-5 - TGTGCTAGTGGTCCCCCGGACAGGCCCAGCGAGAGCCAGTACTTC CASGPPDRPSESQYF
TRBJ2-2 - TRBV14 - TGTGCCAGCCTATCAACGGACGGGGAGCTGTTTTTT CASLSTDGELFF
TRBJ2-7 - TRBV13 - TGTGCCAGCAGCTTCCACCTTGGAGTCGTTTACGAGCAGTACTTC CASSFHLGVVYEQYF
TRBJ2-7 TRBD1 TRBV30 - TGTGCCTGCCTCGACCGACAGGGGGCCTACGAGCAGTACTTC CACLDRQGAYEQYF
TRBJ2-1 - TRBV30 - TGTGCCTGGAGTGTAGGATCGGGACTCTTCTTCAATGAGCAGTTCTTC CAWSVGSGLFFNEQFF
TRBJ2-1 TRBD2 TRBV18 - TGTGCCAGCTCACCCGAGGGACTAGCGGGAAGTGAGCAGTTCTTC CASSPEGLAGSEQFF
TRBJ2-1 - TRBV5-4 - TGTGCCAGCAGCCCATGGTCACGCCCCGGTGCGGATGAGCAGTTCTTC CASSPWSRPGADEQFF
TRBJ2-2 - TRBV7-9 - TGTGCCAGCAGCCCCGTGCTGGGCGGGGAGCTGTTTTTT CASSPVLGGELFF
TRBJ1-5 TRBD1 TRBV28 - TGTGCCAGCAGTCCCAGGACAGGGCGTCAGGTTCGGTTCCGCAATCAGCCCCAGCATTTT CASSPRTGRQVRFRNQPQHF
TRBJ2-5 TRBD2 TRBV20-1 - TGCAGTGCCAGAGACCGGACTAGCGGGATTGGAGAGACCCAGTACTTC CSARDRTSGIGETQYF
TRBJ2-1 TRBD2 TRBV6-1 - TGTGCCAGCAGTCCCTCCGAGGGAGCGGGATACAATGAGCAGTTCTTC CASSPSEGAGYNEQFF
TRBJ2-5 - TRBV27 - TGTGCCAGCAGTTTCCAGGGGCGCCGGGGACAAGAGACCCAGTACTTC CASSFQGRRGQETQYF
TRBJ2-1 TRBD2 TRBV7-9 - TGTGCCAGCAGCTCTCACGGAGCGGGGGTCTACAATGAGCAGTTCTTC CASSSHGAGVYNEQFF
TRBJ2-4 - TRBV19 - TGTGCCAGTAGTATGACGGTAGCCAAAAACATTCAGTACTTC CASSMTVAKNIQYF
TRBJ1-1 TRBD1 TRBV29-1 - TGCAGCGTTGTGGGTCTCAGGGGGCTTAACACTGAAGCTTTCTTT CSVVGLRGLNTEAFF
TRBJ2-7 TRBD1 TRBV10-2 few TGCGCCAGCAGTGAGAGGACAGGATCTAACTACGAGCAGTACTTC CASSERTGSNYEQYF
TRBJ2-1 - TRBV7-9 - TGTGCCAGCAGCTTAGCGATGGACAATGAGCAGTTCTTC CASSLAMDNEQFF
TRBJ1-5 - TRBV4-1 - TGCGCCAGCAGCCAAGAAAGGGGGGCTACTAATCAGCCCCAGCATTTT CASSQERGATNQPQHF
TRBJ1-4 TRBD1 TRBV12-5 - TGTGCTAGTGGCTACGACAGGGTGGATCTGTTTTTT CASGYDRVDLFF
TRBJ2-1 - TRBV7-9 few TGTGCCAGCAGCTTAGGTTACAATGAGCAGTTCTTC CASSLGYNEQFF
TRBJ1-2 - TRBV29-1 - TGCAGCGTTGAAAGGTCTATAGGCTACACCTTC CSVERSIGYTF
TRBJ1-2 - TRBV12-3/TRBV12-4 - TGTGCCAGCAGTTTAGAATTCTTCGGTGGTGATGGCTACACCTTC CASSLEFFGGDGYTF
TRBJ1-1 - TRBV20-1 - TGCAGTGCTAGAGATATAACAGGCTCTAACACTGAAGCTTTCTTT CSARDITGSNTEAFF
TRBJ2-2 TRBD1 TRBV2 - TGTGCCAGCAGTGATGGAAGGACAGGGGGGACCGGGGAGCTGTTTTTT CASSDGRTGGTGELFF
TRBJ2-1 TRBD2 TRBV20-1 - TGCAGTGCTAGAGGCATCGGGGGACTAAAGATCAATGAGCAGTTCTTC CSARGIGGLKINEQFF